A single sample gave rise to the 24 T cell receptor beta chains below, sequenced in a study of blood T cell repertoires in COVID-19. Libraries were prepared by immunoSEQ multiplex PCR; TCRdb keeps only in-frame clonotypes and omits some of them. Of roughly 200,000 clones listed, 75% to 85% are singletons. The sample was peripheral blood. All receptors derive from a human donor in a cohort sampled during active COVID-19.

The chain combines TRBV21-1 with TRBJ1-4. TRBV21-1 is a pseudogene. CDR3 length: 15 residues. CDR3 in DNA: TGTGCCAGCAGGTTCTTAAGGGGAGGTCGAGAAAAACTGTTTTTT. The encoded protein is CASRFLRGGREKLFF.

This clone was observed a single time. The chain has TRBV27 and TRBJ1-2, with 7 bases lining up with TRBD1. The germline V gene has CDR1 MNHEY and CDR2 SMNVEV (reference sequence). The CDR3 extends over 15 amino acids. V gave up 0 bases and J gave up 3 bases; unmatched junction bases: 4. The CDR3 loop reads CASSLSSGQHYGYTF. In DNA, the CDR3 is TGTGCCAGCAGTTTATCGTCGGGACAGCACTATGGCTACACCTTC.

This CDR3 is CASSSHGGGANEQYF. CDR3 DNA sequence: TGTGCCAGCAGCTCCCATGGCGGGGGGGCCAACGAGCAGTACTTC. The J gene is TRBJ2-7, the V gene TRBV7-2, with 9 nucleotides matching TRBD2. J lost 5 bases, V lost 4 bases, and 9 bases had no gene match. Germline-derived CDR1 and CDR2 are SGHTA and FQGNSA. This CDR3 comprises 15 residues.

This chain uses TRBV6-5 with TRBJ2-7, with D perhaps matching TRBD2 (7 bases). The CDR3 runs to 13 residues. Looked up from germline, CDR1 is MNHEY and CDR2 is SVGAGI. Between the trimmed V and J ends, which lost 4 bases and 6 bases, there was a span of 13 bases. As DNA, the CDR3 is TGTGCCAGCAGTTGGAAAAGGGGGGGCGAGCAGTACTTC. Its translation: CASSWKRGGEQYF.

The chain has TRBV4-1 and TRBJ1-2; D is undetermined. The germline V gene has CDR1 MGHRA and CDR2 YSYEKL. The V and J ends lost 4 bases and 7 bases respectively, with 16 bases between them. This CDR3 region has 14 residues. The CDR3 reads CASSLTDGVFGYTF. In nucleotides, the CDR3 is TGCGCCAGCAGCCTAACGGACGGGGTGTTTGGCTACACCTTC.

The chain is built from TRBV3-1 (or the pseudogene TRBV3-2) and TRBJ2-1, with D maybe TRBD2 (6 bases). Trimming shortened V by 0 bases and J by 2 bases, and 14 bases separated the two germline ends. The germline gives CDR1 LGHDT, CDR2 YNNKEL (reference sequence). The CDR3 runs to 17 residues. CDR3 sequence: CASSQDRRGVTYNEQFF. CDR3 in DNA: TGTGCCAGCAGCCAAGATAGGAGGGGAGTAACCTACAATGAGCAGTTCTTC.

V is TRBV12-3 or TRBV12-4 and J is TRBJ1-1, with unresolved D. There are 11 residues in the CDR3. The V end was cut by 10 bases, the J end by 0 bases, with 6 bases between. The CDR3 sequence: CATILNTEAFF. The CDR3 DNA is TGTGCCACAATTCTGAACACTGAAGCTTTCTTT.

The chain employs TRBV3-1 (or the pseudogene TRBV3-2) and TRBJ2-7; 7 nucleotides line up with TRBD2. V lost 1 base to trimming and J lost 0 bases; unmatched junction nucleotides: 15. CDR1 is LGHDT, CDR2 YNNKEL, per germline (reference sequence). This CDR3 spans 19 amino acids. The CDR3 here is CASSQGSPSSGVSSYEQYF. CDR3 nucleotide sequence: TGTGCCAGCAGCCAAGGGTCTCCTTCTAGCGGTGTGAGCTCCTACGAGCAGTACTTC.

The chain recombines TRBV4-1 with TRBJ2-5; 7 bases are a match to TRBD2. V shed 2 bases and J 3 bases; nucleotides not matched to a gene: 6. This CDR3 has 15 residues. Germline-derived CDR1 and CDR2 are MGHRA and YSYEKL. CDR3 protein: CASSQLGLGKETQYF. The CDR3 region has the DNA TGCGCCAGCAGCCAACTTGGACTAGGGAAAGAGACCCAGTACTTC.

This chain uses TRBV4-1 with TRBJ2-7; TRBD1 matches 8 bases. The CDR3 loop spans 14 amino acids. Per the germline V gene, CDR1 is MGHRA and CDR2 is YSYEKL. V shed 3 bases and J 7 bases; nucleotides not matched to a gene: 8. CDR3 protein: CASSQDRVGWEQYF. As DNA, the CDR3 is TGCGCCAGCAGCCAGGACAGGGTAGGATGGGAGCAGTACTTC.

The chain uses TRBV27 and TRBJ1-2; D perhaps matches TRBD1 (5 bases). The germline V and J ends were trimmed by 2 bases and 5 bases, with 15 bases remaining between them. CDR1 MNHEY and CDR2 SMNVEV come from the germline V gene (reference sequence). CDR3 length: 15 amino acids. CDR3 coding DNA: TGTGCCAGCAGTTTAACAGGCTTTCCCAAGTATGGCTACACCTTC. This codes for CASSLTGFPKYGYTF.

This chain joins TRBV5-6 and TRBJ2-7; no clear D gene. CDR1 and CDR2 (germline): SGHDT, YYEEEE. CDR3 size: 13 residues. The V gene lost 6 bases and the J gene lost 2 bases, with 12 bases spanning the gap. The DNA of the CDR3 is TGTGCCAGCACCGTTAGGAGCCCCTACGAGCAGTACTTC. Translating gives CASTVRSPYEQYF.

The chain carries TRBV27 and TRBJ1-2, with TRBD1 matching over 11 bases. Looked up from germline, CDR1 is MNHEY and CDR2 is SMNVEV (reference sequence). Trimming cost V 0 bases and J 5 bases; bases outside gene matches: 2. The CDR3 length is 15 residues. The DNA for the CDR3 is TGTGCCAGCAGTTTATCGGGACAGGGGGGGTATGGCTACACCTTC. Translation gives CASSLSGQGGYGYTF.

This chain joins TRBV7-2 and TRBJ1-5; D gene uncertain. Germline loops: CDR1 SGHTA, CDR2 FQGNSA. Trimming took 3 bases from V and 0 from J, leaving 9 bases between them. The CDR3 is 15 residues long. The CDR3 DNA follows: TGTGCCAGCAGCTTCACCCGGGGTAGCAATCAGCCCCAGCATTTT. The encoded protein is CASSFTRGSNQPQHF. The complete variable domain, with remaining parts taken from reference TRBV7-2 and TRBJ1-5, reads GAGVSQSPSNKVTEKGKDVELRCDPISGHTALYWYRQSLGQGLEFLIYFQGNSAPDKSGLPSDRFSAERTGGSVSTLTIQRTQQEDSAVYLCASSFTRGSNQPQHFGDGTRLSIL.

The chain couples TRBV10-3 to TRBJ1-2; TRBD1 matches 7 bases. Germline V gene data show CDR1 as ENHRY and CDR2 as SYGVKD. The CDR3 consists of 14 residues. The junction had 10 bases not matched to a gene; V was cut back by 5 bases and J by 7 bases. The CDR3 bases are TGTGCCATCAGTAGAGGAGGGGGCGGCTCTGGCTACACCTTC. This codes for CAISRGGGGSGYTF.

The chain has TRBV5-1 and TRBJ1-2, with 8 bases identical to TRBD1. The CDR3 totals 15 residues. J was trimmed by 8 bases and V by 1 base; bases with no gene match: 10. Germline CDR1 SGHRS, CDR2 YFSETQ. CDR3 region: CASSLSPDRGSGYTF. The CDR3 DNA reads TGCGCCAGCAGCTTGTCCCCAGACAGGGGATCAGGCTACACCTTC.

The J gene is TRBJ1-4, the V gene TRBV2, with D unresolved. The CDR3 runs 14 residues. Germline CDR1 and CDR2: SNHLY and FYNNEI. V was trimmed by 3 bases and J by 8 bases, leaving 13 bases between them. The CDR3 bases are TGTGCCAGCAGTGAGTACAGCTACGAGGAAAAACTGTTTTTT. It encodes CASSEYSYEEKLFF. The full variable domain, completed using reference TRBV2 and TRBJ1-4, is EPEVTQTPSHQVTQMGQEVILRCVPISNHLYFYWYRQILGQKVEFLVSFYNNEISEKSEIFDDQFSVERPDGSNFTLKIRSTKLEDSAMYFCASSEYSYEEKLFFGSGTQLSVL.

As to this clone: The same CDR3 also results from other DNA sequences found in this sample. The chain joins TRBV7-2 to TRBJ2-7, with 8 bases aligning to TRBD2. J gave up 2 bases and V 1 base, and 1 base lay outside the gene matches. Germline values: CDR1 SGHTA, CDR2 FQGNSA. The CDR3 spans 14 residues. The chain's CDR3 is CASSLGGGPYEQYF. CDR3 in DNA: TGTGCCAGCAGCTTAGGCGGGGGGCCCTACGAGCAGTACTTC.

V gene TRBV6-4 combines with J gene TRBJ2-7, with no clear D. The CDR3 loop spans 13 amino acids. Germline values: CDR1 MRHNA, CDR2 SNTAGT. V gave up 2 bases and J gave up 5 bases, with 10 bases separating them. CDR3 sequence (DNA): TGTGCCAGCAGTGACAGCCCCTCGGACGAGCAGTACTTC. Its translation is CASSDSPSDEQYF.

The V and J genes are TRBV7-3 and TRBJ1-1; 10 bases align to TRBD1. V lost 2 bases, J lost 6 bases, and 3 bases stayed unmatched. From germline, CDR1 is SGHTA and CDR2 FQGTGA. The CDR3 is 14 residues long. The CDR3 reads CASSLGDRGAEAFF. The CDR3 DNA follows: TGTGCCAGCAGCTTAGGGGACAGGGGCGCTGAAGCTTTCTTT.

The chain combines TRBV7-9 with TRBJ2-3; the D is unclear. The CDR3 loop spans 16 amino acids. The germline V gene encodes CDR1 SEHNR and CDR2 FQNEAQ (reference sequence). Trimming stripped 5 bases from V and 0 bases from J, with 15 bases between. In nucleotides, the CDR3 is TGTGCCAGCAGCCGGTTTTCTGTCCCGAGCACAGATACGCAGTATTTT. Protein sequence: CASSRFSVPSTDTQYF.

CDR3 DNA sequence: TGTGCCAGCAGCCCAGGGAGGGTTTCCTACGAGCAGTACTTC. Translation: CASSPGRVSYEQYF. V is TRBV7-9 and J is TRBJ2-7; TRBD2 matches 7 bases. The V gene's germline CDR1 is SEHNR and CDR2 FQNEAQ (reference sequence). The CDR3 spans 14 residues. Losses at the gene ends were 5 bases for V and 1 base for J; bases not matched to a gene: 5. The variable domain in full, with the rest retrieved from reference TRBV7-9 and TRBJ2-7, is DTGVSQNPRHKITKRGQNVTFRCDPISEHNRLYWYRQTLGQGPEFLTYFQNEAQLEKSRLLSDRFSAERPKGSFSTLEIQRTEQGDSAMYLCASSPGRVSYEQYFGPGTRLTVT.

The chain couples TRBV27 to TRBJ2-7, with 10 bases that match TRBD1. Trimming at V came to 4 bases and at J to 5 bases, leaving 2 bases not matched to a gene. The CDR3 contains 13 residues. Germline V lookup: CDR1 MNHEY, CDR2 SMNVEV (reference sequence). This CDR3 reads CASSWGQGNEQYF. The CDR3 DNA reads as TGTGCCAGCAGTTGGGGACAGGGGAACGAGCAGTACTTC.

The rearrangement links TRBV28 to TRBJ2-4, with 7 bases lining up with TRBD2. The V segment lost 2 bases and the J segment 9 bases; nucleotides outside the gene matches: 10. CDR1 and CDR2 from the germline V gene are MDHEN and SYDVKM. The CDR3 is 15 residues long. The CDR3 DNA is TGTGCCAGCAGTTTACGCCGGGCGGGAGTCGGCATTCAGTACTTC. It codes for CASSLRRAGVGIQYF.